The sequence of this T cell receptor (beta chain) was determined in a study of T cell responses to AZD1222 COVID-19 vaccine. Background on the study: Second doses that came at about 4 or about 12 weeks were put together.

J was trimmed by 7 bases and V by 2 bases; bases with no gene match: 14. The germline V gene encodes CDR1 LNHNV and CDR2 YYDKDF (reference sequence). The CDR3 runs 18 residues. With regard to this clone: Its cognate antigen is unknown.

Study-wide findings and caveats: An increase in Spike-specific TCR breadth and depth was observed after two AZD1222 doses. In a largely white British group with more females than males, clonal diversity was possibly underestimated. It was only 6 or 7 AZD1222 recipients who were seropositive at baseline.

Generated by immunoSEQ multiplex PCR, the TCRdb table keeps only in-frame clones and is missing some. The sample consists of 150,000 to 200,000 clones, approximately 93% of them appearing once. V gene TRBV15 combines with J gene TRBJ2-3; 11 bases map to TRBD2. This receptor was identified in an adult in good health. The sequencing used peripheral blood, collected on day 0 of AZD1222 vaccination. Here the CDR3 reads CATSRNPRLAGRENTQYF. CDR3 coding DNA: TGTGCCACCAGCAGAAACCCGAGACTAGCGGGGAGGGAGAATACGCAGTATTTT. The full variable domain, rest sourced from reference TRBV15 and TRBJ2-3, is DAMVIQNPRYQVTQFGKPVTLSCSQTLNHNVMYWYQQKSSQAPKLLFHYYDKDFNNEADTPDNFQSRRPNTSFCFLDIRSPGLGDTAMYLCATSRNPRLAGRENTQYFGPGTRLTVL.